This T cell receptor beta chain was profiled in a study of T cell responses to AZD1222 COVID-19 vaccine. The CDR3 has 14 amino acids. Trimming cost V 6 bases and J 5 bases; bases outside gene matches: 6. In germline, CDR1 is KGHDR, CDR2 SFDVKD. Clones were read by immunoSEQ multiplex PCR, and TCRdb kept only the in-frame ones, dropping some. The sample gives about 120,000 clones, 75% to 90% of which show up once; roughly 9% is in the top ten. This clone showed up just a few times. This specimen was peripheral blood, taken on day 0 of AZD1222 vaccination. The TCR sequence derives from an adult in good health. The chain has TRBV24-1 and TRBJ2-3, with 8 bases lining up with TRBD2. Here the CDR3 reads CATSQAGVVDTQYF. Here the CDR3 DNA reads TGTGCCACCAGTCAAGCGGGAGTAGTAGATACGCAGTATTTT.